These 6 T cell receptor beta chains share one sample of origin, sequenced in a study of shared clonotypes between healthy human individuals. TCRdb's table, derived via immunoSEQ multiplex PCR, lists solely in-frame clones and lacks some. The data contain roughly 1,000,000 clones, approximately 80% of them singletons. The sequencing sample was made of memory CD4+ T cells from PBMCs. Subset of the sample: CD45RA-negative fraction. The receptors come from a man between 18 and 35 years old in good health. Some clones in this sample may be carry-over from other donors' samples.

CDR3 DNA: TGTGCCAGCAGTGGGACTAGCGGGAGATCAGGGACCGGGGAGCTGTTTTTT. The encoded protein is CASSGTSGRSGTGELFF. The V and J genes are TRBV6-1 and TRBJ2-2, with 13 nucleotides matching TRBD2. Losses at the gene ends were 4 bases for V and 5 bases for J; bases not matched to a gene: 7. This CDR3 is built from 17 residues. Germline assignment: CDR1 MNHNS and CDR2 SASEGT.

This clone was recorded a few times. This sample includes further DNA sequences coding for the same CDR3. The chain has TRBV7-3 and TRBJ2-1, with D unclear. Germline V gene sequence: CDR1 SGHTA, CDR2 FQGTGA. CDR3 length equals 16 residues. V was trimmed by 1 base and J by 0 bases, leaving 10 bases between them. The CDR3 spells CASSLNGLSSYNEQFF. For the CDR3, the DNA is TGTGCCAGCAGCTTAAACGGGTTAAGCTCCTACAATGAGCAGTTCTTC.

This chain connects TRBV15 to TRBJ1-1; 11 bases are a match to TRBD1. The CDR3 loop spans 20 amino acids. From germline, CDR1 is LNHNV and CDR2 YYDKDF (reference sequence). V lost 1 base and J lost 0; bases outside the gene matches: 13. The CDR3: CATSRAQLGQGAWLNTEAFF. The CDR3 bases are TGTGCCACCAGCAGAGCCCAGCTCGGACAGGGGGCATGGTTGAACACTGAAGCTTTCTTT.

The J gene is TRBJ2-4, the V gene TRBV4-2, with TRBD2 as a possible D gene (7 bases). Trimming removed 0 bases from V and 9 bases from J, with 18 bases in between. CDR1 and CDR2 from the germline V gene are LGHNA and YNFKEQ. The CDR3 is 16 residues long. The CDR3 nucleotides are TGTGCCAGCAGCCAAGATTGGACCCAGGGGAGGGGCATTCAGTACTTC. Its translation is CASSQDWTQGRGIQYF.

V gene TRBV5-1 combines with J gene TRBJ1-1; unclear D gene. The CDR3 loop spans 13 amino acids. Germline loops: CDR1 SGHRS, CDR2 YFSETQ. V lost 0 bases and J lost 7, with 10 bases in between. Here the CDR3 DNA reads TGCGCCAGCAGCTTGGCGTGGGCCCATGAAGCTTTCTTT. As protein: CASSLAWAHEAFF. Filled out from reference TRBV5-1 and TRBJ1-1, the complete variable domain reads KAGVTQTPRYLIKTRGQQVTLSCSPISGHRSVSWYQQTPGQGLQFLFEYFSETQRNKGNFPGRFSGRQFSNSRSEMNVSTLELGDSALYLCASSLAWAHEAFFGQGTRLTVV.

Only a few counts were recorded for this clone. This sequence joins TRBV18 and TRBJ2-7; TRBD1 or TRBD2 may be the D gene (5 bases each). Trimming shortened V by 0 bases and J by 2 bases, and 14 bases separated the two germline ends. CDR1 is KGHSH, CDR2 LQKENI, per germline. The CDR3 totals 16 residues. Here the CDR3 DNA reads TGTGCCAGCTCACCACCGGGGACCGCTCACCCCTACGAGCAGTACTTC. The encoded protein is CASSPPGTAHPYEQYF.